This entry lists 28 T cell receptor beta chains sequenced from one sample in a study of T-cell reconstitution after alpha-beta-depleted transplantation in children. This sample's TCRbeta library carried unique molecular identifier barcodes. TCRdb used MiXCR to reprocess the PCR reads, holding one entry per CDR3 protein. The sample has some 300,000 distinct CDR3 sequences; around 10% are singletons. This sample comprised PBMCs, obtained before TCRalphabeta/CD19-depleted stem cell transplant. Every receptor here comes from a boy younger than two with acute myeloid leukemia, due to receive a stem cell transplant.

This clonotype was observed many times. The chain joins TRBV27 to TRBJ2-2; 10 bases are shared with TRBD1. The CDR3 is 17 residues long. V was clipped by 0 bases and J by 6 bases; unmatched bases: 7. CDR1 MNHEY and CDR2 SMNVEV come from the germline V gene (reference sequence). In nucleotides, the CDR3 is TGTGCCAGCAGTTTATCTCCTTCTGGGACAGGGGCCGGGGAGCTGTTTTTT. Amino acids: CASSLSPSGTGAGELFF.

In this sample, this clonotype turned up many times. The rearrangement uses TRBV25-1 and TRBJ2-7; TRBD1 might be the D (6 bases). There are 13 residues in the CDR3. Trimming stripped 4 bases from V and 4 bases from J, with 11 bases between. Germline V gives CDR1 MGHDK, CDR2 SYGVNS. The CDR3 nucleotides are TGTGCCAGCAGTGGGGTGACAGGTTACGAGCAGTACTTC. Its translation: CASSGVTGYEQYF.

This clonotype appeared a few times. The chain joins TRBV11-2 to TRBJ2-3; TRBD2 matches 12 bases. V gave up 4 bases and J gave up 0 bases; unmatched junction bases: 5. This CDR3 is built from 17 residues. Germline V CDR1 and CDR2: SGHAT, FQNNGV. Written as DNA, the CDR3 is TGTGCCAGCAGCTGGACTAGCGGGGACCCTAGCACAGATACGCAGTATTTT. It codes for CASSWTSGDPSTDTQYF.

This clonotype has only a few counts. The chain combines TRBV7-8 with TRBJ2-1, with 9 positions matching TRBD1. There are 15 residues in the CDR3. V dropped 5 bases and J dropped 7; count of bases not matched to a gene: 9. Germline V lookup: CDR1 SGHVS, CDR2 FQNEAQ. The CDR3 nucleotides are TGTGCCAGCAGCCTGCCGGGACAGGGAGTTAATGAGCAGTTCTTC. It is translated as CASSLPGQGVNEQFF.

The sample holds many counts of this clonotype. The chain uses TRBV5-1 and TRBJ2-6; D unresolved. The length of the CDR3 is 17 residues. Looked up from germline, CDR1 is SGHRS and CDR2 is YFSETQ. The ends were cut back, 5 bases at V and 0 bases at J, with 15 bases in the middle. CDR3 protein: CASRERVEISGANVLTF. CDR3 sequence (DNA): TGCGCCAGCAGAGAGAGAGTGGAGATCTCTGGGGCCAACGTCCTGACTTTC.

The V call is TRBV20-1, the J call TRBJ2-7; D ambiguous. The CDR3 is made up of 11 amino acids. Germline CDR1 reads DFQATT; CDR2 reads SNEGSKA (reference sequence). Between the trimmed V and J ends, which lost 5 bases and 4 bases, there was a span of 9 bases. This chain's CDR3 is CSAFSRYEQYF. CDR3 nucleotide sequence: TGCAGTGCTTTCAGCCGGTACGAGCAGTACTTC.

The table lists this clonotype with many counts. V gene TRBV5-1 combines with J gene TRBJ2-4; D not resolved. Germline loops: CDR1 SGHRS, CDR2 YFSETQ. Trimming removed 0 bases from V and 6 bases from J, with 7 bases in between. CDR3 size: 13 residues. CDR3 in DNA: TGCGCCAGCAGCTTGGACAACGGAAACATTCAGTACTTC. Its protein product is CASSLDNGNIQYF.

This clonotype was seen more than once but under ten times. The chain uses TRBV15 and TRBJ1-5; D remains unclear. This CDR3 comprises 14 residues. Deletions cut 0 bases from V and 6 bases from J, with 9 bases between. Looked up from germline, CDR1 is LNHNV and CDR2 is YYDKDF (reference sequence). CDR3 region: CATSRDWQAQPQHF. The CDR3 DNA follows: TGTGCCACCAGCAGAGACTGGCAGGCTCAGCCCCAGCATTTT.

This clonotype was counted between two and nine times. This chain connects TRBV6-1 to TRBJ1-1; D is undetermined. Germline V CDR1 and CDR2: MNHNS, SASEGT. CDR3 length: 14 residues. The ends were cut back, 6 bases at V and 0 bases at J, with 11 bases in the middle. The CDR3 DNA reads TGTGCCAGCAGCTTCGCCGGGGTGAACACTGAAGCTTTCTTT. This sequence encodes CASSFAGVNTEAFF.

This clonotype showed up just a few times. The chain employs TRBV20-1 and TRBJ2-7; the D gene is possibly TRBD1 (6 bases). Germline lookup yields CDR1 DFQATT and CDR2 SNEGSKA (reference sequence). The CDR3 runs to 15 residues. V dropped 5 bases and J dropped 3 bases, with 20 bases sitting between them. CDR3 in amino acids: CSAYPRGKSYYEQYF. The CDR3 nucleotides read TGCAGTGCTTACCCCAGGGGAAAATCATACTACGAGCAGTACTTC.

This clonotype was seen ten or more times. The chain has TRBV20-1 and TRBJ2-1, with 10 bases identical to TRBD2. Germline V lookup: CDR1 DFQATT, CDR2 SNEGSKA (reference sequence). The V gene end was trimmed by 0 bases and the J gene end by 7 bases; junction bases not matched to a gene: 6. The CDR3 consists of 15 residues. CDR3 sequence: CSARDEREGRNEQFF. CDR3 sequence (DNA): TGCAGTGCTAGAGATGAGCGGGAGGGCCGGAATGAGCAGTTCTTC.

This clonotype has at least ten counts. V gene TRBV20-1 combines with J gene TRBJ2-1; either TRBD1 or TRBD2 may supply D (8 bases each). V lost 6 bases and J 9 bases, leaving 18 bases between the germline ends. The CDR3 consists of 13 residues. Germline lookup yields CDR1 DFQATT and CDR2 SNEGSKA (reference sequence). This CDR3 reads CSAPDRAGGEQFF. CDR3 DNA sequence: TGCAGTGCCCCGGACAGGGCGGGGGGTGAGCAGTTCTTC.

This clonotype was counted at least ten times. The gene calls are TRBV5-1 and TRBJ2-5; D may match TRBD1 or TRBD2 (6 bases each). Between the trimmed V and J ends, which lost 2 bases and 4 bases, there was a span of 12 bases. From germline, CDR1 is SGHRS and CDR2 YFSETQ. The CDR3 covers 14 residues. The CDR3 nucleotides are TGCGCCAGCAGCTTCGCCGGGGGCCGAGAGACCCAGTACTTC. Residues: CASSFAGGRETQYF.

Ten or more counts support this clonotype. V gene TRBV6-2 or TRBV6-3 combines with J gene TRBJ2-4, with TRBD2 as a possible D gene (6 bases). The CDR3 is 15 amino acids. CDR1 is MNHEY and CDR2 is SVGEGT in the germline V gene. V dropped 0 bases and J dropped 4 bases, with 10 bases sitting between them. This CDR3 reads CASSYSDYPKNIQYF. Here the CDR3 DNA reads TGTGCCAGCAGTTACTCGGACTATCCTAAAAACATTCAGTACTTC.

The chain has TRBV6-2 or TRBV6-3 and TRBJ1-1, with D tentatively TRBD1 (5 bases). The CDR3 runs 15 residues. In germline, CDR1 is MNHEY, CDR2 SVGEGT. With 2 bases removed from V and 0 bases from J, the gap between germline ends came to 10 bases. CDR3 region: CASSYGNRMNTEAFF. The DNA of the CDR3 is TGTGCCAGCAGTTACGGTAACAGGATGAACACTGAAGCTTTCTTT.

The DNA for the CDR3 is TGTGCCAGCAGCAAAGACAAGCGGAGCGGGAGGCCCTACGAGCAGTACTTC. Translation: CASSKDKRSGRPYEQYF. The chain recombines TRBV21-1 with TRBJ2-7; TRBD2, as called in the table, went unchecked against the DNA. TRBV21-1 is reported as a pseudogene. The CDR3 runs to 17 residues.

This chain joins TRBV5-4 and TRBJ1-4; 8 positions match TRBD1. V shed 3 bases, J shed 13 bases, and the junction held 14 bases outside the gene matches. The germline gives CDR1 SGHNT, CDR2 YYREEE (reference sequence). This CDR3 contains 15 residues. This CDR3 reads CASSSSDRGGMGLFF. The CDR3 DNA reads TGTGCCAGCAGCTCTTCCGACAGGGGAGGAATGGGACTGTTTTTT.

This clonotype was seen repeatedly, ten times or more. At one end, the junction sequence differs from germline, possibly due to a read error. The chain combines TRBV7-7 with TRBJ2-5, with 7 bases aligning to TRBD1. The CDR3 spans 14 residues. Germline values: CDR1 SSHAT, CDR2 FNYEAQ (reference sequence). The DNA for the CDR3 is TGTGCTAGCAGCTTATTGGACAGGCAAGAGACCCAGTACTTC. Amino acids: CASSLLDRQETQYF.

There are many counts of this clonotype. V and J are TRBV24-1 and TRBJ2-3; 9 bases align to TRBD2. The germline V gene encodes CDR1 KGHDR and CDR2 SFDVKD. This CDR3 contains 16 residues. J lost 1 base, V lost 0 bases, and 1 base had no gene match. The CDR3 nucleotides are TGTGCCACCAGTGATTTGAAGCGGGGGGGCACAGATACGCAGTATTTT. It yields the protein CATSDLKRGGTDTQYF.

The table lists this clonotype with many counts. V gene TRBV6-5 combines with J gene TRBJ2-7, with 9 positions matching TRBD1. J was trimmed by 1 base and V by 4 bases; bases with no gene match: 5. CDR1 and CDR2 from the germline V gene are MNHEY and SVGAGI. This CDR3 spans 15 amino acids. The CDR3 reads CASSSTGTGSYEQYF. The CDR3 bases are TGTGCCAGCAGTTCGACCGGGACAGGGTCCTACGAGCAGTACTTC.

This chain joins TRBV7-8 and TRBJ2-7; 9 bases agree with TRBD1. CDR3 length: 16 amino acids. With V trimmed by 5 bases and J by 3 bases, 11 bases remained unmatched. Germline assignment: CDR1 SGHVS and CDR2 FQNEAQ. Here the CDR3 DNA reads TGTGCCAGCAGCGCCGCCGGGACAGGGAAAAACTACGAGCAGTACTTC. Translation gives CASSAAGTGKNYEQYF.

V gene TRBV11-2 combines with J gene TRBJ1-2, with 9 bases aligning to TRBD1. CDR3 length: 18 residues. Germline loops: CDR1 SGHAT, CDR2 FQNNGV. J lost 4 bases, V lost 5 bases, and 17 bases had no gene match. CDR3 protein: CASSRLGTGFSRLYGYTF. DNA for the CDR3: TGTGCCAGCAGCCGGTTGGGGACAGGGTTTTCTCGACTCTATGGCTACACCTTC. Together with reference TRBV11-2 and TRBJ1-2, the CDR3 gives the full variable domain: EAGVAQSPRYKIIEKRQSVAFWCNPISGHATLYWYQQILGQGPKLLIQFQNNGVVDDSQLPKDRFSAERLKGVDSTLKIQPAKLEDSAVYLCASSRLGTGFSRLYGYTFGSGTRLTVV.

The V gene is TRBV12-3 or TRBV12-4, the J gene TRBJ1-1; D is perhaps TRBD1 (5 bases). V lost 8 bases to trimming and J lost 2 bases, with 12 bases between them. The CDR3 spans 13 residues. The CDR3 sequence: CASRWGVNTEAFF. DNA for the CDR3: TGTGCCAGCCGTTGGGGGGTAAACACTGAAGCTTTCTTT.

The gene calls are TRBV28 and TRBJ1-5, with D possibly matching TRBD1 (5 bases). Germline V gene lookup returns CDR1 MDHEN and CDR2 SYDVKM. V shed 4 bases and J shed 2 bases, with 15 bases lying between them. The CDR3 has 16 amino acids. The CDR3 spells CASSWLPSTGNQPQHF. The CDR3 DNA sequence: TGTGCCAGCAGTTGGTTGCCTTCGACAGGCAATCAGCCCCAGCATTTT.

This clonotype has a count of ten or more. Mismatch with germline at one junction end may stem from a read error. The rearrangement joins TRBV28 to TRBJ2-3; D is unresolved. CDR1 is MDHEN, CDR2 SYDVKM, per germline. This CDR3 has 12 residues. The DNA for the CDR3 is TGTGCCAGCAGCGATATTCTCACCGGATACTCCTTT. Amino acid sequence: CASSDILTGYSF.

The chain uses TRBV19 and TRBJ2-7; D gene unclear. With 7 bases removed from V and 0 bases from J, the gap between germline ends came to 10 bases. The CDR3 runs to 13 residues. Germline V gene lookup returns CDR1 LNHDA and CDR2 SQIVND (reference sequence). The CDR3 reads CASKRLDSYEQYF. Here the CDR3 DNA reads TGTGCCAGTAAGAGGCTGGACTCCTACGAGCAGTACTTC.

This clonotype was counted ten times or more. The CDR3 protein is CASKTGGPGEAGELFF. The DNA of the CDR3 is TGCGCCAGCAAGACGGGAGGGCCGGGTGAGGCCGGGGAGCTGTTTTTT. The chain links TRBV4-3 to TRBJ2-2; 8 bases fit TRBD2. V was clipped by 7 bases and J by 6 bases; unmatched bases: 13. The CDR3 covers 16 residues. Germline assignment: CDR1 LGHNA and CDR2 YSLEER.

The chain carries TRBV11-3 and TRBJ2-2, with D possibly TRBD2 on 6 matching bases. The CDR3 contains 17 residues. Trimming took off 3 bases at V and 2 bases at J, with 16 bases between the two ends. Germline V gives CDR1 SGHNT, CDR2 YENEEA. The CDR3 here is CASSFSPGLFNTGELFF. The CDR3, as DNA: TGTGCCAGCAGCTTTAGCCCGGGACTTTTTAACACCGGGGAGCTGTTTTTT.